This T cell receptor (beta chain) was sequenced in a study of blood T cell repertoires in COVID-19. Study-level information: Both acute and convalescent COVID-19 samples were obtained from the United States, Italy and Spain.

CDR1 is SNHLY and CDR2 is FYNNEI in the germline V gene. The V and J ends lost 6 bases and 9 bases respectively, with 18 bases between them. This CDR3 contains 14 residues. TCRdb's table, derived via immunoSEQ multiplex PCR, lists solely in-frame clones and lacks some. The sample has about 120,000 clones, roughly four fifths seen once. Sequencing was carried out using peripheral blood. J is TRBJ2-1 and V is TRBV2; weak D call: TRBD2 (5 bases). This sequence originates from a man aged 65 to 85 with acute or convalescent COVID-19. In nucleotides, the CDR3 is TGTGCCAGCAGCGTCACTACTAGTTTTGGTGAGCAGTTCTTC. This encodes CASSVTTSFGEQFF.